This entry lists 8 T cell receptor beta chains sequenced from one sample in a study of blood T cell repertoires in COVID-19. The method was immunoSEQ multiplex PCR; TCRdb's version includes in-frame clones alone and lacks a portion of them. The sample has 140,000 or so clones, 84% seen once. Sequences were obtained from peripheral blood. The receptors shown here come from a man under 40 with COVID-19, enrolled during active disease.

The genes are TRBV6-6 and TRBJ1-4; no clear D. Trimming took off 6 bases at V and 3 bases at J, with 17 bases between the two ends. In germline, CDR1 is MNHNY, CDR2 SVGAGI (reference sequence). The CDR3 covers 16 residues. The CDR3 sequence is CASSPSIAISNEKLFF. CDR3 coding DNA: TGTGCCAGCAGCCCTTCGATCGCTATATCTAATGAAAAACTGTTTTTT.

This clone was detected once. CDR3 DNA sequence: TGTGCCAGCTCACCAGCCTCCGGGACAGGGGATAGTAACTATGGCTACACCTTC. Protein sequence: CASSPASGTGDSNYGYTF. The chain employs TRBV18 and TRBJ1-2; 10 positions match TRBD1. V shed 2 bases and J 1 base; nucleotides not matched to a gene: 10. Germline CDR1 reads KGHSH; CDR2 reads LQKENI. The CDR3 extends over 18 amino acids.

V is TRBV11-3 and J is TRBJ2-3; D not certain. Deletions cut 1 base from V and 2 bases from J, with 4 bases between. The length of the CDR3 is 13 residues. Germline CDR1 reads SGHNT; CDR2 reads YENEEA. The CDR3 here is CASSLAYTDTQYF. DNA of the CDR3: TGTGCCAGCAGCTTAGCGTACACAGATACGCAGTATTTT.

The chain links TRBV30 to TRBJ2-5, with 8 bases fitting TRBD2. From germline, CDR1 is GTSNPN and CDR2 SVGIG (reference sequence). The length of the CDR3 is 13 residues. V was clipped by 1 base and J by 4 bases; unmatched bases: 2. CDR3 bases: TGTGCCTGGAGTGCCGGACTAGCAGAGACCCAGTACTTC. Protein product: CAWSAGLAETQYF.

The rearrangement joins TRBV29-1 to TRBJ2-3; D perhaps matches TRBD2 (5 bases). V shed 2 bases and J shed 2 bases, with 8 bases lying between them. The germline V gene has CDR1 SQVTM and CDR2 ANQGSEA. This CDR3 has 13 residues. CDR3 loop: CSVESLATDTQYF. CDR3 coding DNA: TGCAGCGTTGAAAGTCTAGCCACAGATACGCAGTATTTT.

The genes are TRBV5-1 and TRBJ2-3, with D possibly being TRBD2 (6 bases). The germline V gene encodes CDR1 SGHRS and CDR2 YFSETQ. The V and J ends lost 5 bases and 6 bases respectively, with 7 bases between them. This CDR3 contains 11 residues. CDR3: CASRAGDTQYF. CDR3 in DNA: TGCGCCAGCAGGGCGGGGGATACGCAGTATTTT. The variable domain in full, completed from reference TRBV5-1 and TRBJ2-3, reads KAGVTQTPRYLIKTRGQQVTLSCSPISGHRSVSWYQQTPGQGLQFLFEYFSETQRNKGNFPGRFSGRQFSNSRSEMNVSTLELGDSALYLCASRAGDTQYFGPGTRLTVL.

The chain uses TRBV2 and TRBJ2-3, with 7 bases fitting TRBD2. Per the germline V gene, CDR1 is SNHLY and CDR2 is FYNNEI. CDR3 length equals 15 residues. Trimming took 3 bases from V and 0 from J; bases not matched to a gene: 3. DNA for the CDR3: TGTGCCAGCAGTGAGGGACTATTCAGCACAGATACGCAGTATTTT. Translated, it gives CASSEGLFSTDTQYF.

The V call is TRBV29-1, the J call TRBJ1-2; TRBD1 might be the D (5 bases). Germline CDR1 is SQVTM and CDR2 is ANQGSEA. The CDR3 runs to 11 residues. V lost 1 base and J lost 7, with 7 bases in between. The CDR3 loop reads CSVEGDSGYTF. CDR3 nucleotide sequence: TGCAGCGTTGAAGGCGACAGTGGCTACACCTTC.